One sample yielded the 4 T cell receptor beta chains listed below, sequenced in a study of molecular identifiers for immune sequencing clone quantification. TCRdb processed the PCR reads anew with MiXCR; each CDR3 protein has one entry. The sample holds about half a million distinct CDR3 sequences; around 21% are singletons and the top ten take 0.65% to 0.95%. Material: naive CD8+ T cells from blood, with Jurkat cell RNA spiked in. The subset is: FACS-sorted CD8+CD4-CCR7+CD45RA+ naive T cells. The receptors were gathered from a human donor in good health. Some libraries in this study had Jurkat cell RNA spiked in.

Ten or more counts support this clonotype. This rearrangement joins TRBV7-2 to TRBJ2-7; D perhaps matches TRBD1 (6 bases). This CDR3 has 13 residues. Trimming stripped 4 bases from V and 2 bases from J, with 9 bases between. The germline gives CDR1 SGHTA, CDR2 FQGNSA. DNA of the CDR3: TGTGCCAGCAGCTCCTACAGGGCCTACGAGCAGTACTTC. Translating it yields CASSSYRAYEQYF.

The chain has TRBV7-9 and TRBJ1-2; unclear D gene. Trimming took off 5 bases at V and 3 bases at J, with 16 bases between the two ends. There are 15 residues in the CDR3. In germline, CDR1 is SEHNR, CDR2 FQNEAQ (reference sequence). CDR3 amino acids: CASSLGQNNYYGYTF. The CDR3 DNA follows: TGTGCCAGCAGCCTCGGGCAAAACAACTACTATGGCTACACCTTC. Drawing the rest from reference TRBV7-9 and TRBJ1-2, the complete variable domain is DTGVSQNPRHKITKRGQNVTFRCDPISEHNRLYWYRQTLGQGPEFLTYFQNEAQLEKSRLLSDRFSAERPKGSFSTLEIQRTEQGDSAMYLCASSLGQNNYYGYTFGSGTRLTVV.

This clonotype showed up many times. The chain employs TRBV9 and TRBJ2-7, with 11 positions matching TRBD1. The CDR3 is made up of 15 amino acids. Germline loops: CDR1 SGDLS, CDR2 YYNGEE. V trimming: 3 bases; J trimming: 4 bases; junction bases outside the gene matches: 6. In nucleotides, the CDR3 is TGTGCCAGCAGCGCAGGACAGGGGGCATTGTACGAGCAGTACTTC. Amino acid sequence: CASSAGQGALYEQYF.

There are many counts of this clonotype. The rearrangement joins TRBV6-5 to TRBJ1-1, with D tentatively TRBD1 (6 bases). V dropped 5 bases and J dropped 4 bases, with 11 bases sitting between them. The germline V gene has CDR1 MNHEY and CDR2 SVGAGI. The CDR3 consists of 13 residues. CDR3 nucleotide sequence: TGTGCCAGCAGTCCGGGACACCTCACTGAAGCTTTCTTT. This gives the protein CASSPGHLTEAFF.